This record covers a single T cell receptor (beta chain). Its antigen remains unknown. This specimen belongs to a study of siplizumab effects on memory and regulatory T cells. Study-level points and caveats: Proliferating siplizumab-culture Treg suppressive function went unconfirmed. Few alloreactive clones mapped to unstimulated subsets.

Only in-frame clones appear in the TCRdb table, and some are missing; sequencing was by immunoSEQ multiplex PCR. Of 70,000 to 95,000 clones in the sample, about 96% were seen once. The germline gives CDR1 SGHVS, CDR2 FQNEAQ. CDR3 length: 13 residues. V was trimmed by 3 bases and J by 0 bases, leaving 5 bases between them. The TCR sequence derives from a human donor in good health. Specimen: naive CD4+ T cells sorted from blood. The V gene is TRBV7-8, the J gene TRBJ1-2; no firm D call. CDR3 nucleotide sequence: TGTGCCAGCAGCTTTGGTGCTAACTATGGCTACACCTTC. Protein product: CASSFGANYGYTF.